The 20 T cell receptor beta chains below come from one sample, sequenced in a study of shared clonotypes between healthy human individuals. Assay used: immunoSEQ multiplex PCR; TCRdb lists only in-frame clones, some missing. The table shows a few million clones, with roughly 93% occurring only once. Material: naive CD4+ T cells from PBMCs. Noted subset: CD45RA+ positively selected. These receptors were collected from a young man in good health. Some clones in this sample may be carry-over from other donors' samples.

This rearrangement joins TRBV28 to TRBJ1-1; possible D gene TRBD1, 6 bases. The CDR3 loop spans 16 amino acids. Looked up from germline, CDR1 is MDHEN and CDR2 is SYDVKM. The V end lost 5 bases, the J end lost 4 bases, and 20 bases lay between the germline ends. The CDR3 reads CASSPGTLTVSTEAFF. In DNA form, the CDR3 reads TGTGCCAGCAGTCCCGGGACACTTACGGTCAGCACTGAAGCTTTCTTT.

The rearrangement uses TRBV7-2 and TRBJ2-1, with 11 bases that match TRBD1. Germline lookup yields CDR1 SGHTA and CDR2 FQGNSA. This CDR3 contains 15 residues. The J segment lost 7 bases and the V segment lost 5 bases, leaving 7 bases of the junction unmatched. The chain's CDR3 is CASSTGTGGENEQFF. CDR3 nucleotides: TGTGCCAGCAGCACTGGGACAGGGGGTGAGAATGAGCAGTTCTTC.

CDR3 sequence (DNA): TGTGCCAGCTCACCACATCCGGAGCGGGAGTTTATAGTGGGCTACAATGAGCAGTTCTTC. Protein sequence: CASSPHPEREFIVGYNEQFF. This sequence joins TRBV18 and TRBJ2-1; 8 bases agree with TRBD2. CDR1 is KGHSH, CDR2 LQKENI, per germline. The CDR3 has 20 amino acids. The junction had 17 bases not matched to a gene; V was cut back by 1 base and J by 3 bases.

The CDR3 region has the DNA TGTGCCAGCACTAAACCCCCGGGACAGGGGATGCAGCCCCAGCATTTT. Its protein product is CASTKPPGQGMQPQHF. The V gene is TRBV28, the J gene TRBJ1-5, with 10 bases matching TRBD1. CDR1 and CDR2 (germline): MDHEN, SYDVKM. V trimming: 7 bases; J trimming: 7 bases; junction bases outside the gene matches: 13. There are 16 residues in the CDR3.

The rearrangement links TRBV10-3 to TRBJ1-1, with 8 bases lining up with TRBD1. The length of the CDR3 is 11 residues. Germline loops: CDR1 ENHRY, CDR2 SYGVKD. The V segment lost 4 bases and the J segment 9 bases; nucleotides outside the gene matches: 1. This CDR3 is CAISGTGKAFF. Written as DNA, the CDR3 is TGTGCCATCAGTGGGACAGGGAAAGCTTTCTTT.

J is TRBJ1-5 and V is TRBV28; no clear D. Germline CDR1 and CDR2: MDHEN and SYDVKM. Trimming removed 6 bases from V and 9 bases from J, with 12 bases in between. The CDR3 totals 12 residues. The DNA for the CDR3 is TGTGCCAGCAGCAATCCGTTGAGGCCCCAGCATTTT. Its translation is CASSNPLRPQHF.

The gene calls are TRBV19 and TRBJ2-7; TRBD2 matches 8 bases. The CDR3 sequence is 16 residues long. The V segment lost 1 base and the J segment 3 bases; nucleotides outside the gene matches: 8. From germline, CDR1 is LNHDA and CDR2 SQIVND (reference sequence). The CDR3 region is CASSIGTGGEGYEQYF. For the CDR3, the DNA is TGTGCCAGTAGTATAGGCACGGGAGGGGAGGGCTACGAGCAGTACTTC.

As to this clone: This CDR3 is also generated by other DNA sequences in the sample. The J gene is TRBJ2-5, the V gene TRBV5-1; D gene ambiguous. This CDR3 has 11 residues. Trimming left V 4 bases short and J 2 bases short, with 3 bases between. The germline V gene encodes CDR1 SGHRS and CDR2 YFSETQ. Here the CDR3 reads CASSRQETQYF. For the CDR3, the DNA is TGCGCCAGCAGCCGGCAAGAGACCCAGTACTTC. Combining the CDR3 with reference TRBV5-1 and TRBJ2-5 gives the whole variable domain KAGVTQTPRYLIKTRGQQVTLSCSPISGHRSVSWYQQTPGQGLQFLFEYFSETQRNKGNFPGRFSGRQFSNSRSEMNVSTLELGDSALYLCASSRQETQYFGPGTRLLVL.

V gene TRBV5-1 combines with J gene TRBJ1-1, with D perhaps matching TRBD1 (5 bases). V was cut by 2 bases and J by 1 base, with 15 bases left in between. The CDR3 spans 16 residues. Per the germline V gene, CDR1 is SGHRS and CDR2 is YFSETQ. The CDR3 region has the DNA TGCGCCAGCAGCTTAGGGGACCCTGGCCGGAACACTGAAGCTTTCTTT. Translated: CASSLGDPGRNTEAFF.

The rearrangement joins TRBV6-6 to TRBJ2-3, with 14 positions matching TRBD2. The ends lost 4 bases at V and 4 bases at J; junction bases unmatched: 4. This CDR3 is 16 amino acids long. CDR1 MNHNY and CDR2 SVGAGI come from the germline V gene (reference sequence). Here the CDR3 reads CASSWGLAGVADTQYF. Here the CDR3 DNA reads TGTGCCAGCAGTTGGGGACTAGCGGGAGTAGCAGATACGCAGTATTTT.

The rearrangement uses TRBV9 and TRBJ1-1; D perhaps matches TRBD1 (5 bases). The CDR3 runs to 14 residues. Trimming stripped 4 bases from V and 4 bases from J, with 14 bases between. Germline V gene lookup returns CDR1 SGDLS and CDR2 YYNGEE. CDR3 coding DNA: TGTGCCAGCAGCTTACAGGCGCAACCCACTGAAGCTTTCTTT. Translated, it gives CASSLQAQPTEAFF.

CDR3 protein: CAWSVGLPTATEAFF. The CDR3 region has the DNA TGTGCCTGGAGTGTAGGGTTGCCGACCGCCACTGAAGCTTTCTTT. The V call is TRBV30, the J call TRBJ1-1, with D hard to call. V shed 0 bases and J shed 4 bases, with 15 bases lying between them. Germline V gene data show CDR1 as GTSNPN and CDR2 as SVGIG (reference sequence). This CDR3 is built from 15 residues.

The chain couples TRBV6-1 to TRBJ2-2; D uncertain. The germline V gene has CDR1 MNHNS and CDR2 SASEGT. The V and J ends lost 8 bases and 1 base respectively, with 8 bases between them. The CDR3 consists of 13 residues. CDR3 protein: CASRTVNTGELFF. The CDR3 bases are TGTGCCAGCCGAACGGTGAACACCGGGGAGCTGTTTTTT.

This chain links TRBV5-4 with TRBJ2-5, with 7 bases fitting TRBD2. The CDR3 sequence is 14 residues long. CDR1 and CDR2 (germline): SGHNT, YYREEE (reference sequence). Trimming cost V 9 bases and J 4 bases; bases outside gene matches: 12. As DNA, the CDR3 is TGTGCCAACTCAGGCGGGAGTGAGGGAGAGACCCAGTACTTC. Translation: CANSGGSEGETQYF.

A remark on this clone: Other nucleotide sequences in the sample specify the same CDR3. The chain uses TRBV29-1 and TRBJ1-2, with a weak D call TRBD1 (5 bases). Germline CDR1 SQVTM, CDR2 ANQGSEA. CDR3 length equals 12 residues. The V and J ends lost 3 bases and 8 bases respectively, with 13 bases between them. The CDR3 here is CSVEGQGGGYTF. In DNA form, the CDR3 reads TGCAGCGTTGAGGGGCAGGGAGGCGGCTACACCTTC.

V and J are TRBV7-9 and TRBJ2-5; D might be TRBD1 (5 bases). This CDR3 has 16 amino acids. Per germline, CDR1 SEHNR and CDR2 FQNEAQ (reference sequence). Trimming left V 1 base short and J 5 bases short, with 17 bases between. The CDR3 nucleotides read TGTGCCAGCAGCTTAGGGGGCGGTCAACGAGGCGAGACCCAGTACTTC. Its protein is CASSLGGGQRGETQYF.

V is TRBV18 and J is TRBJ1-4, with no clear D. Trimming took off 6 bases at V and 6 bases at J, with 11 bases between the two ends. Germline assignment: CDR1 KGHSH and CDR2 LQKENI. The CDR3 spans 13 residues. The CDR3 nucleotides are TGTGCCAGCTCCGCAGGACTTGATGAAAAACTGTTTTTT. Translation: CASSAGLDEKLFF.

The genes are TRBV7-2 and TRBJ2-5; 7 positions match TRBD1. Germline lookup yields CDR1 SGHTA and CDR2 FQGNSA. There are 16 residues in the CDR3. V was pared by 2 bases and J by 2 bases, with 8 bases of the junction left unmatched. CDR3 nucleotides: TGTGCCAGCAGCTTATCGACAGGGCTGTATCAAGAGACCCAGTACTTC. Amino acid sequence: CASSLSTGLYQETQYF.

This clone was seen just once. In DNA form, the CDR3 reads TGTGCCAGCAGTCCACCGGGTGGGTCATCGGATACGCAGTATTTT. Protein: CASSPPGGSSDTQYF. The genes are TRBV28 and TRBJ2-3; D is undetermined. V shed 5 bases and J shed 6 bases, with 18 bases lying between them. The CDR3 consists of 15 residues. Germline V gene data show CDR1 as MDHEN and CDR2 as SYDVKM.

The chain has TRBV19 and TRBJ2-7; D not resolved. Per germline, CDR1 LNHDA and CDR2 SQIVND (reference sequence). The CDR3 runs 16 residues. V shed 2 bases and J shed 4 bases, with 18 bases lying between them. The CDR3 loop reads CASSITSANKGYEQYF. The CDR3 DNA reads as TGTGCCAGTAGTATAACCTCGGCCAATAAAGGGTACGAGCAGTACTTC.